These 5 T cell receptor beta chains share one sample of origin, sequenced in a study of vaccination effects on CD4 cells after COVID-19. Their recognized antigens are unknown. Profiling relied on immunoSEQ multiplex PCR, and the TCRdb table lists in-frame clones only, not all of them. The repertoire holds approximately 23,000 clones, with approximately 64% as singletons. The ViraFEST assay expanded antigen-specific CD4+ T cells with viral peptide pools before sequencing. CD4+ T cells were isolated after 10 days of culture. Among the vaccine recipients, none had a prior SARS-CoV-2 infection, and nucleocapsid antibodies were negative. The starting material was CD4+ T cells from PBMCs cultured with HCoV-NL63 spike peptides, obtained before COVID-19 vaccination. The receptors were gathered from a human donor who received a COVID-19 vaccine.

There are a few counts of this clone. The gene calls are TRBV12-3 or TRBV12-4 and TRBJ1-2; perhaps TRBD1 as D (5 bases). This CDR3 comprises 11 residues. Trimming removed 5 bases at V and 7 bases at J, with 8 bases between. The chain's CDR3 is CASSLGLGYTF. The CDR3 DNA reads as TGTGCCAGCAGTCTGGGGCTTGGCTACACCTTC.

This clone has more than one count but fewer than ten. The V gene is TRBV5-5, the J gene TRBJ1-3, with D maybe TRBD1 (6 bases). This CDR3 comprises 14 residues. Germline V gives CDR1 SGHKS, CDR2 YYEKEE (reference sequence). V was cut by 3 bases and J by 1 base, with 8 bases left in between. The CDR3 bases are TGTGCCAGCAGCTGGCAGGGGTCTGGAAACACCATATATTTT. Translated, it gives CASSWQGSGNTIYF.

The CDR3 spells CASSQERTGGNYEQYF. CDR3 sequence (DNA): TGCGCCAGCAGCCAAGAGAGGACAGGCGGAAACTACGAGCAGTACTTC. The chain has TRBV4-1 and TRBJ2-7, with TRBD1 identical over 7 bases. Germline V gene lookup returns CDR1 MGHRA and CDR2 YSYEKL. CDR3 length: 16 amino acids. The junction had 8 bases not matched to a gene; V was cut back by 0 bases and J by 3 bases.

The V and J genes are TRBV6-4 and TRBJ1-2; D gene uncertain. Germline CDR1 and CDR2: MRHNA and SNTAGT. Trimming left V 5 bases short and J 6 bases short, with 22 bases between. The CDR3 has 16 amino acids. The CDR3 here is CASSLQTALTSDGYTF. The CDR3 DNA follows: TGTGCCAGCAGTCTACAAACGGCCCTAACGTCTGATGGCTACACCTTC.

This clone has only a few counts. The chain is built from TRBV20-1 and TRBJ2-1; 9 bases map to TRBD2. V gave up 3 bases and J gave up 5 bases; unmatched junction bases: 8. The length of the CDR3 is 15 residues. Looked up from germline, CDR1 is DFQATT and CDR2 is SNEGSKA (reference sequence). For the CDR3, the DNA is TGCAGTGCTAGTGATCCTAGCGGGGATAACAATGAGCAGTTCTTC. Amino acids: CSASDPSGDNNEQFF.